These 22 T cell receptor beta chains share one sample of origin, sequenced in a study of blood T cell repertoires in COVID-19. Only in-frame clones appear in the TCRdb table, and some are missing; sequencing was by immunoSEQ multiplex PCR. The table has more than 70,000 clones, about 87% seen once. Sequencing was carried out using peripheral blood. These receptors were obtained from a human donor in a cohort sampled during active COVID-19.

The CDR3 DNA is TGTGCTAGTAGCGGGATTTCCTACAATGAGCAGTTCTTC. Residues: CASSGISYNEQFF. This chain links TRBV12-5 with TRBJ2-1, with TRBD2 matching over 7 bases. V gave up 8 bases and J gave up 1 base; unmatched junction bases: 2. The germline gives CDR1 LGHNT, CDR2 FRNRAP. The CDR3 runs to 13 residues.

The rearrangement joins TRBV28 to TRBJ1-1; 9 positions match TRBD1. V was pared by 4 bases and J by 4 bases, with 7 bases of the junction left unmatched. CDR3 length equals 15 residues. The germline V gene encodes CDR1 MDHEN and CDR2 SYDVKM. CDR3 sequence: CASSSLGQGSTEAFF. The CDR3 DNA sequence: TGTGCCAGCAGTTCATTAGGACAGGGGAGCACTGAAGCTTTCTTT. The complete variable domain, with remaining parts taken from reference TRBV28 and TRBJ1-1, reads DVKVTQSSRYLVKRTGEKVFLECVQDMDHENMFWYRQDPGLGLRLIYFSYDVKMKEKGDIPEGYSVSREKKERFSLILESASTNQTSMYLCASSSLGQGSTEAFFGQGTRLTVV.

The chain has TRBV13 and TRBJ1-5; 10 positions agree with TRBD1. The V gene's germline CDR1 is PRHDT and CDR2 FYEKMQ (reference sequence). V lost 5 bases, J lost 2 bases, and 3 bases stayed unmatched. The CDR3 extends over 15 amino acids. The CDR3 DNA is TGTGCCAGCAGCCTGGGGACAGGGGGCAATCAGCCCCAGCATTTT. The encoded protein is CASSLGTGGNQPQHF.

This chain joins TRBV21-1 and TRBJ1-6; no DNA check was done on the table's D call, TRBD1. TRBV21-1 is a pseudogene locus. This CDR3 region has 17 residues. CDR3 protein: CASSNFLQGGCYSPLHF. DNA for the CDR3: TGTGCCAGCAGCAATTTCCTACAGGGGGGTTGTTATTCACCCCTCCACTTT.

V gene TRBV29-1 combines with J gene TRBJ1-2; D might be TRBD1 (5 bases). V lost 4 bases, J lost 6 bases, and 21 bases lay in between. Germline lookup yields CDR1 SQVTM and CDR2 ANQGSEA. The CDR3 is 15 amino acids. The DNA for the CDR3 is TGCAGCGTTGTTGAGGTTTGGAGGGGACGGAATGGCTACACCTTC. It codes for CSVVEVWRGRNGYTF. The full variable domain, its missing parts supplied by reference TRBV29-1 and TRBJ1-2, is SAVISQKPSRDICQRGTSLTIQCQVDSQVTMMFWYRQQPGQSLTLIATANQGSEATYESGFVIDKFPISRPNLTFSTLTVSNMSPEDSSIYLCSVVEVWRGRNGYTFGSGTRLTVV.

The chain recombines TRBV7-9 with TRBJ1-2, with D perhaps matching TRBD1 (6 bases). CDR1 is SEHNR and CDR2 is FQNEAQ in the germline V gene (reference sequence). Trimming left V 5 bases short and J 4 bases short, with 14 bases between. CDR3 size: 14 residues. The CDR3 sequence: CASSPQGSPYGYTF. CDR3 nucleotides: TGTGCCAGCAGCCCACAGGGAAGTCCCTATGGCTACACCTTC.

This chain uses TRBV5-1 with TRBJ2-1; TRBD2 is a possible D gene (5 bases). Germline values: CDR1 SGHRS, CDR2 YFSETQ. V was shortened by 4 bases and J by 0 bases, with 17 bases between the two germline ends. This CDR3 spans 17 amino acids. CDR3 sequence reads: CASSPRTVRSSYNEQFF. In DNA form, the CDR3 reads TGCGCCAGCAGCCCCCGGACTGTAAGGAGCTCCTACAATGAGCAGTTCTTC.

The rearrangement links TRBV19 to TRBJ1-2; the match to TRBD1 covers 10 bases. The CDR3 sequence is 13 residues long. Germline V lookup: CDR1 LNHDA, CDR2 SQIVND (reference sequence). The trim removed 10 bases at V and 4 bases at J, leaving 6 bases unmatched. CDR3 in amino acids: CAIRGQGRYGYTF. CDR3 DNA: TGTGCCATACGGGGACAGGGGCGCTATGGCTACACCTTC.

This clone came up once. CDR3 sequence reads: CASSQHRASGAGVISREQYF. CDR3 bases: TGTGCCAGCAGCCAACATAGGGCGAGTGGAGCGGGAGTGATTTCGAGGGAGCAGTACTTC. V is TRBV14 and J is TRBJ2-7; 8 nucleotides match TRBD2. Germline V CDR1 and CDR2: SGHDN, FVKESK. This CDR3 is 20 amino acids long. The trim removed 2 bases at V and 7 bases at J, leaving 25 bases unmatched.

This sequence joins TRBV11-1 and TRBJ2-5; TRBD1 might be the D (5 bases). Germline V gene sequence: CDR1 SGHAT, CDR2 FQDESV (reference sequence). The CDR3 sequence is 15 residues long. V lost 0 bases and J 2 bases, leaving 10 bases between the germline ends. The CDR3 region is CASSLAGAVQETQYF. The CDR3 nucleotides read TGTGCCAGCAGCTTAGCAGGGGCGGTACAAGAGACCCAGTACTTC.

The V gene is TRBV6-1, the J gene TRBJ1-1; 7 bases fit TRBD1. V was clipped by 3 bases and J by 0 bases; unmatched bases: 7. Germline V gene lookup returns CDR1 MNHNS and CDR2 SASEGT. CDR3 length: 16 residues. CDR3: CASSEKRGLVNTEAFF. CDR3 DNA: TGTGCCAGCAGTGAGAAAAGGGGGCTGGTGAACACTGAAGCTTTCTTT.

The V call is TRBV28, the J call TRBJ1-2, with 11 positions matching TRBD1. This CDR3 has 13 amino acids. Germline V CDR1 and CDR2: MDHEN, SYDVKM. Germline trimming cut 6 bases from V and 5 bases from J; bases unmatched to any gene: 2. DNA for the CDR3: TGTGCCAGCAGCGGGGACAGGGGGTATGGCTACACCTTC. This encodes CASSGDRGYGYTF.

The chain is built from TRBV4-1 and TRBJ1-2; 8 nucleotides agree with TRBD1. Looked up from germline, CDR1 is MGHRA and CDR2 is YSYEKL. J lost 4 bases, V lost 7 bases, and 5 bases had no gene match. This CDR3 is built from 13 residues. CDR3 sequence: CASTAQGAYGYTF. CDR3 DNA: TGCGCCAGCACCGCCCAGGGGGCCTATGGCTACACCTTC.

V and J are TRBV2 and TRBJ1-2; the D gene is possibly TRBD1 (6 bases). Deletions cut 6 bases from V and 0 bases from J, with 14 bases between. This CDR3 spans 15 amino acids. Germline CDR1 is SNHLY and CDR2 is FYNNEI. As DNA, the CDR3 is TGTGCCAGCAGAATTGACAGGTCTGCTAACTATGGCTACACCTTC. Protein product: CASRIDRSANYGYTF.

The rearrangement joins TRBV7-7 to TRBJ2-3; the match to TRBD2 covers 9 bases. CDR3 length: 16 residues. Germline loops: CDR1 SSHAT, CDR2 FNYEAQ (reference sequence). J gave up 5 bases and V 5 bases, and 11 bases lay outside the gene matches. DNA for the CDR3: TGTGCCAGCAGCCTAGAGCCTGGCGGGAGGGGAGATACGCAGTATTTT. Translation gives CASSLEPGGRGDTQYF.

This clone appeared a few times. The rearrangement uses TRBV5-1 and TRBJ2-2; 14 positions match TRBD2. The CDR3 has 17 residues. Germline-derived CDR1 and CDR2 are SGHRS and YFSETQ. V dropped 4 bases and J dropped 0; count of bases not matched to a gene: 2. CDR3 residues: CASSTGLAGANTGELFF. CDR3 in DNA: TGCGCCAGCAGCACGGGACTAGCGGGAGCGAACACCGGGGAGCTGTTTTTT. The full variable domain, completed using reference TRBV5-1 and TRBJ2-2, is KAGVTQTPRYLIKTRGQQVTLSCSPISGHRSVSWYQQTPGQGLQFLFEYFSETQRNKGNFPGRFSGRQFSNSRSEMNVSTLELGDSALYLCASSTGLAGANTGELFFGEGSRLTVL.

The table lists this clone with a few counts. This chain links TRBV19 with TRBJ2-1; 15 bases align to TRBD2. J gave up 4 bases and V 5 bases, and 6 bases lay outside the gene matches. This CDR3 contains 17 residues. CDR1 is LNHDA, CDR2 SQIVND, per germline (reference sequence). DNA of the CDR3: TGTGCCAGTAGTGACCCGGGACTAGCGGGAGGTTACAATGAGCAGTTCTTC. Translated, it gives CASSDPGLAGGYNEQFF.

The chain has TRBV3-1 (or the pseudogene TRBV3-2) and TRBJ2-7; unclear D gene. The CDR3 length is 15 residues. Deletions cut 0 bases from V and 0 bases from J, with 9 bases between. Germline CDR1 and CDR2: LGHDT and YNNKEL (reference sequence). The CDR3 coding sequence is TGTGCCAGCAGCCAAGATCTTCCCCGCTCCTACGAGCAGTACTTC. Residues: CASSQDLPRSYEQYF.

This clone was detected once. The rearrangement joins TRBV12-5 to TRBJ1-2; D perhaps matches TRBD1 (6 bases). Looked up from germline, CDR1 is LGHNT and CDR2 is FRNRAP. The CDR3 covers 16 residues. The V gene lost 0 bases and the J gene lost 6 bases, with 17 bases spanning the gap. The CDR3 spells CASGLVLQGTGDGYTF. The CDR3 bases are TGTGCTAGTGGTTTGGTACTACAGGGAACTGGGGATGGCTACACCTTC. Supplemented by reference TRBV12-5 and TRBJ1-2, the full variable domain reads DARVTQTPRHKVTEMGQEVTMRCQPILGHNTVFWYRQTMMQGLELLAYFRNRAPLDDSGMPKDRFSAEMPDATLATLKIQPSEPRDSAVYFCASGLVLQGTGDGYTFGSGTRLTVV.

The chain joins TRBV30 to TRBJ2-3, with 8 bases aligning to TRBD2. The trim removed 4 bases at V and 3 bases at J, leaving 9 bases unmatched. CDR3 size: 15 residues. The germline gives CDR1 GTSNPN, CDR2 SVGIG (reference sequence). The CDR3, as DNA: TGTGCCTGGAATCACGGGGGGGGGCCGACAGATACGCAGTATTTT. This sequence encodes CAWNHGGGPTDTQYF.

The rearrangement uses TRBV18 and TRBJ2-7; TRBD1 agrees at 7 bases. The CDR3 extends over 14 amino acids. CDR1 is KGHSH, CDR2 LQKENI, per germline. V dropped 4 bases and J dropped 2; count of bases not matched to a gene: 5. Here the CDR3 DNA reads TGTGCCAGCTCACGCCCCGGGACAGCCTACGAGCAGTACTTC. Its translation: CASSRPGTAYEQYF.

This chain uses TRBV5-1 with TRBJ2-3; 10 nucleotides agree with TRBD1. Germline values: CDR1 SGHRS, CDR2 YFSETQ. The CDR3 has 16 residues. V lost 0 bases, J lost 0 bases, and 1 base stayed unmatched. CDR3 sequence: CASSLGTGGSTDTQYF. The CDR3 bases are TGCGCCAGCAGCTTGGGGACAGGGGGAAGCACAGATACGCAGTATTTT. Combining the CDR3 with reference TRBV5-1 and TRBJ2-3 gives the whole variable domain KAGVTQTPRYLIKTRGQQVTLSCSPISGHRSVSWYQQTPGQGLQFLFEYFSETQRNKGNFPGRFSGRQFSNSRSEMNVSTLELGDSALYLCASSLGTGGSTDTQYFGPGTRLTVL.